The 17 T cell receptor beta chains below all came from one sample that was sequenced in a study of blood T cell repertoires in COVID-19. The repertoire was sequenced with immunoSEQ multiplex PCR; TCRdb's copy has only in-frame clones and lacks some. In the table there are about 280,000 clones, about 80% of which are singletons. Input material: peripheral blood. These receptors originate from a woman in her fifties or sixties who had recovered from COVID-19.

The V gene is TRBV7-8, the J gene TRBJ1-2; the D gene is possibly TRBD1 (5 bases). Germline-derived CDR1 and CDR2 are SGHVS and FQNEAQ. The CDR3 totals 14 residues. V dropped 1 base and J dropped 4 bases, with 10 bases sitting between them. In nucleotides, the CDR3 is TGTGCCAGCAGCTTAGACGCAGGGCCCTATGGCTACACCTTC. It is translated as CASSLDAGPYGYTF.

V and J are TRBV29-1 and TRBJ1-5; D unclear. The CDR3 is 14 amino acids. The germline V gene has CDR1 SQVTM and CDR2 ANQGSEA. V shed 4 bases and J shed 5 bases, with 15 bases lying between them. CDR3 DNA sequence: TGCAGCGTTGGAGGGCGGGTTTCGGATCAGCCCCAGCATTTT. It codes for CSVGGRVSDQPQHF.

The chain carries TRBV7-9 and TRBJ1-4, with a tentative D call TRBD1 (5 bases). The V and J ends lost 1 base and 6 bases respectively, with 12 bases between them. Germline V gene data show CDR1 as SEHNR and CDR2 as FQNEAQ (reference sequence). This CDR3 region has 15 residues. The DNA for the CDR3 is TGTGCCAGCAGCTTAGTCCAGCCGGGGGATGAAAAACTGTTTTTT. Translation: CASSLVQPGDEKLFF.

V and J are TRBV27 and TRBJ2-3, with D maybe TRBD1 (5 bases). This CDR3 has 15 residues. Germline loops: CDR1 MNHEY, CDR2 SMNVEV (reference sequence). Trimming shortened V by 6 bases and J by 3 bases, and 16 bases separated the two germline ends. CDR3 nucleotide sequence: TGTGCCAGCAGCCCATGGCCAGGGCCGACAGATACGCAGTATTTT. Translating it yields CASSPWPGPTDTQYF.

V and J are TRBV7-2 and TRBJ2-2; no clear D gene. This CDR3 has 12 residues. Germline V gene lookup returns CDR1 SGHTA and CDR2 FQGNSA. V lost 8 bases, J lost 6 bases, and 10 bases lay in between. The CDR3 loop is CASSSWPGELFF. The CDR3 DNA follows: TGTGCCAGCTCGTCCTGGCCCGGGGAGCTGTTTTTT.

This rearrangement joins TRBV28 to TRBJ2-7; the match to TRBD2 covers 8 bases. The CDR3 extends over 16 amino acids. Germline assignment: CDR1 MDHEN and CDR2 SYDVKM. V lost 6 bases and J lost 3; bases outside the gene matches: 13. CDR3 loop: CASRGLSGSVLYEQYF. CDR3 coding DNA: TGTGCCAGCAGGGGACTAAGCGGGAGTGTTCTCTACGAGCAGTACTTC.

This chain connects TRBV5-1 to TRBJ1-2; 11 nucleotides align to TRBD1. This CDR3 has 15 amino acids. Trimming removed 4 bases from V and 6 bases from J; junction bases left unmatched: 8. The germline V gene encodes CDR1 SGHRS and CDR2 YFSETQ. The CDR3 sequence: CASSPGQGAMNGYTF. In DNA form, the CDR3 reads TGCGCCAGCAGCCCAGGACAGGGGGCGATGAATGGCTACACCTTC.

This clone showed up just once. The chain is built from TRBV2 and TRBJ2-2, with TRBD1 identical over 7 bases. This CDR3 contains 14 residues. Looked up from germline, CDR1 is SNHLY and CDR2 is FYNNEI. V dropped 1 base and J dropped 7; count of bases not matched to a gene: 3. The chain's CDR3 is CASSEGWTGGELFF. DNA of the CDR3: TGTGCCAGCAGTGAAGGGTGGACAGGCGGGGAGCTGTTTTTT.

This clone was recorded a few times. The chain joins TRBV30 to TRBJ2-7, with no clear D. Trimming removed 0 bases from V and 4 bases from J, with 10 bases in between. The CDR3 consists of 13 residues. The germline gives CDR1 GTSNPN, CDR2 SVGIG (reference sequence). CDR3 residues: CAWSVYSKYEQYF. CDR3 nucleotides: TGTGCCTGGAGTGTATACAGCAAATACGAGCAGTACTTC.

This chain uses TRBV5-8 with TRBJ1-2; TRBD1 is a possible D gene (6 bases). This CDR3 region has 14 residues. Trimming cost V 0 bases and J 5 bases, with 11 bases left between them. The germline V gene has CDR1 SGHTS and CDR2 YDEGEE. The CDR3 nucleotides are TGTGCCAGCAGCTTGGTTAGGGGGTTATATGGCTACACCTTC. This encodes CASSLVRGLYGYTF. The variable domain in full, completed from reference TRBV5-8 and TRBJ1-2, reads EAGVTQSPTHLIKTRGQQATLRCSPISGHTSVYWYQQALGLGLQFLLWYDEGEERNRGNFPPRFSGRQFPNYSSELNVNALELEDSALYLCASSLVRGLYGYTFGSGTRLTVV.

The CDR3, as DNA: TGTGCCAGCACTTCGGTGATTAACTACGAGCAGTACTTC. Encoded protein: CASTSVINYEQYF. This chain links TRBV11-2 with TRBJ2-7; D remains unclear. This CDR3 comprises 13 residues. Germline V CDR1 and CDR2: SGHAT, FQNNGV. V lost 7 bases and J 3 bases, leaving 13 bases between the germline ends.

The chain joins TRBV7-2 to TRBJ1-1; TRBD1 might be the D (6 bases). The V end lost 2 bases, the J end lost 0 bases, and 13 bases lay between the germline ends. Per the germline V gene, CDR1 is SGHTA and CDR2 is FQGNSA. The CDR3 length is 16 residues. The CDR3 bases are TGTGCCAGCAGCTTACAGGGGTCTCTCATGAACACTGAAGCTTTCTTT. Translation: CASSLQGSLMNTEAFF.

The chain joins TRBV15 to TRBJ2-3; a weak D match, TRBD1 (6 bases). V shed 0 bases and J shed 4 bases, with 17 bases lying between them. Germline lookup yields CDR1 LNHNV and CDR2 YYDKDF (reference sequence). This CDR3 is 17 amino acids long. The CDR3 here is CATSREGPRGEADTQYF. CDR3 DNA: TGTGCCACCAGCAGAGAGGGACCCAGGGGAGAGGCAGATACGCAGTATTTT.

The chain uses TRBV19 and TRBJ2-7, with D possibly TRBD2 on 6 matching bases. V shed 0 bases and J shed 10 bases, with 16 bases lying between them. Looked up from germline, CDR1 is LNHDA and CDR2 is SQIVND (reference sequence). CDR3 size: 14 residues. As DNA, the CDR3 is TGTGCCAGTAGTATAGAGGCTAGCGTGAAACGACAGTACTTC. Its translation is CASSIEASVKRQYF.

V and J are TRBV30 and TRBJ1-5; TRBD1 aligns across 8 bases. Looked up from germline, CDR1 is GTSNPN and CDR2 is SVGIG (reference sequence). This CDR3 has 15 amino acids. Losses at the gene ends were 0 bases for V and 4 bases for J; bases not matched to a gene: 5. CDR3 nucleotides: TGTGCCTGGAGTGTACTGGACAGGGAAAATCAGCCCCAGCATTTT. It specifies CAWSVLDRENQPQHF.

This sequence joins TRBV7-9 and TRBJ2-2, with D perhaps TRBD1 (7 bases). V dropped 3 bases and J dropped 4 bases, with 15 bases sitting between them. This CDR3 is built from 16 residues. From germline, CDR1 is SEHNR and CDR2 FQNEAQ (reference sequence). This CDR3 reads CASSFSQGGITGELFF. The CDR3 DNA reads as TGTGCCAGCAGCTTCTCTCAGGGGGGCATCACCGGGGAGCTGTTTTTT.

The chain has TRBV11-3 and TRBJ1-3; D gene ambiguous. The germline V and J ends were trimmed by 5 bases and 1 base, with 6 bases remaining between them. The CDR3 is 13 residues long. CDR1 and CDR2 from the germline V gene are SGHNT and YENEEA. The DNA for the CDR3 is TGTGCCAGCAGCGAACAATCTGGAAACACCATATATTTT. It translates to CASSEQSGNTIYF.